This T cell receptor (beta chain) was found in a study of blood T cell repertoires in COVID-19. For the study at large: Specimens from acute and convalescent COVID-19 originated in the United States, Italy and Spain.

TCRdb keeps only in-frame clones here, not all; method: immunoSEQ multiplex PCR. Of tens of thousands of clones in the sample, around 77% were seen once. This clone was counted only a few times. Trimming removed 7 bases from V and 1 base from J, with 11 bases in between. The germline V gene has CDR1 LNHDA and CDR2 SQIVND (reference sequence). This CDR3 comprises 15 residues. The TCR sequence derives from a man older than 75 with active or convalescent COVID-19. The genes are TRBV19 and TRBJ2-6; no firm D call. The material sequenced was peripheral blood. The CDR3 coding sequence is TGTGCCAGTACCCGTGAGAGTTCTGGGGCCAACGTCCTGACTTTC. Protein product: CASTRESSGANVLTF.